This T cell receptor (beta chain) was retrieved from a study of CD8 T cells in Susac syndrome. A word on this clonotype: Its specificity is not known.

Study-wide points: The study conceded that its TCR sequencing and HLA analysis involved relatively few individuals.

Blood CD8+ and CD4+ T cells underwent high-throughput TCR beta sequencing. TEMRA cells were enriched by FACS, while CD8+ and CD4+ T cells were obtained through a negative isolation that was performed magnetically. Random hexamers served to reverse transcribe roughly 0.45 to 1 ug RNA. With immunoSEQ multiplex PCR, TCR beta CDR3 was amplified across 54 Vbeta and 13 Jbeta. TCRdb passed the immunoSEQ multiplex PCR reads through MiXCR, listing each CDR3 protein once. The profile covers under 550,000 distinct CDR3 sequences, with 85% to 90% appearing a single time and around 0.12% taken by the ten largest. Trimming took off 6 bases at V and 4 bases at J, with 17 bases between the two ends. The CDR3 runs 15 residues. Germline CDR1 and CDR2: MDHEN and SYDVKM.

The source is a human donor with multiple sclerosis. This chain joins TRBV28 and TRBJ2-3; no clear D gene. The sequenced sample consisted of CD8+ T cells from PBMCs. The CDR3 DNA reads as TGTGCCAGCAGAGGCACCGAACTTTATGCAGATACGCAGTATTTT. It is translated as CASRGTELYADTQYF. The whole variable domain, remainder taken from reference TRBV28 and TRBJ2-3, is DVKVTQSSRYLVKRTGEKVFLECVQDMDHENMFWYRQDPGLGLRLIYFSYDVKMKEKGDIPEGYSVSREKKERFSLILESASTNQTSMYLCASRGTELYADTQYFGPGTRLTVL.